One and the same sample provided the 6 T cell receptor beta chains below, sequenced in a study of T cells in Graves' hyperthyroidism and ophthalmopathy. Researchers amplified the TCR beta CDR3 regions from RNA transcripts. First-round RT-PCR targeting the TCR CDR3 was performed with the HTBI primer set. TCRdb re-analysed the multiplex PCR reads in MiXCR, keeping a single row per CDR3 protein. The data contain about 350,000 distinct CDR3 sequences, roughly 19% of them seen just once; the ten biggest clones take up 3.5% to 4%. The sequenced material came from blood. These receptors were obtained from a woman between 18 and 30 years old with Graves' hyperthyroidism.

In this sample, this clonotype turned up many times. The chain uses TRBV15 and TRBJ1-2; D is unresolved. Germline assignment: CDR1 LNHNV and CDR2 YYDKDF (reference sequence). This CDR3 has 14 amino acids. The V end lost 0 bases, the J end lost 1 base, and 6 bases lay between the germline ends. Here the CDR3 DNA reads TGTGCCACCAGCAGAGATCGATATAACTATGGCTACACCTTC. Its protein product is CATSRDRYNYGYTF.

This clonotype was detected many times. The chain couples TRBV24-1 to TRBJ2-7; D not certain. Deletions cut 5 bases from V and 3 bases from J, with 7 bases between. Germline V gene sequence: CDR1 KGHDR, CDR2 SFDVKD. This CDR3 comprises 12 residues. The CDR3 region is CATSGESYEQYF. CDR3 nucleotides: TGTGCCACCAGTGGAGAGAGCTACGAGCAGTACTTC.

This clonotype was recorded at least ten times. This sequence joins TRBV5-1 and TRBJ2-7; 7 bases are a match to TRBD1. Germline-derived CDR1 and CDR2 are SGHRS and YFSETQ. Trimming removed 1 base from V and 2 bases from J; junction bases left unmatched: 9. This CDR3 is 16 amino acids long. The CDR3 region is CASSLPLGRGTYEQYF. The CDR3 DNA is TGCGCCAGCAGCTTGCCATTGGGCAGGGGGACCTACGAGCAGTACTTC. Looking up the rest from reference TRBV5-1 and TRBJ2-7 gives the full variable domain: KAGVTQTPRYLIKTRGQQVTLSCSPISGHRSVSWYQQTPGQGLQFLFEYFSETQRNKGNFPGRFSGRQFSNSRSEMNVSTLELGDSALYLCASSLPLGRGTYEQYFGPGTRLTVT.

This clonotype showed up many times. CDR3 region: CASSEQGINTEAFF. The CDR3 DNA sequence: TGCGCCAGCAGCGAACAAGGGATAAACACTGAAGCTTTCTTT. The gene calls are TRBV5-1 and TRBJ1-1; D is uncertain. Germline loops: CDR1 SGHRS, CDR2 YFSETQ. The length of the CDR3 is 14 residues. V lost 4 bases and J lost 2, with 12 bases in between.

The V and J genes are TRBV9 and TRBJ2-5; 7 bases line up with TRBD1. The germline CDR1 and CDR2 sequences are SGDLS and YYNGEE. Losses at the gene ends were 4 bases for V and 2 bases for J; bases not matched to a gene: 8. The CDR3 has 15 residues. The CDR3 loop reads CASSQWGQQQETQYF. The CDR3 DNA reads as TGTGCCAGCAGCCAATGGGGACAGCAGCAAGAGACCCAGTACTTC.

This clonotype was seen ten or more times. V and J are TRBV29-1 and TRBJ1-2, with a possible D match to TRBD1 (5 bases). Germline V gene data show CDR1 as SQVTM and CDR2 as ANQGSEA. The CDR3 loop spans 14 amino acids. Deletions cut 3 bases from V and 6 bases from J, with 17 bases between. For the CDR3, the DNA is TGCAGCGTTGATCTTAAGGGGAGTGGGGATGGCTACACCTTC. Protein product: CSVDLKGSGDGYTF. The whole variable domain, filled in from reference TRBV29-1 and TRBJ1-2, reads SAVISQKPSRDICQRGTSLTIQCQVDSQVTMMFWYRQQPGQSLTLIATANQGSEATYESGFVIDKFPISRPNLTFSTLTVSNMSPEDSSIYLCSVDLKGSGDGYTFGSGTRLTVV.